Detailed here is one T cell receptor (beta chain). The source of the sample is a study of blood T cell repertoires in COVID-19. Study summary: Acute-phase and convalescent COVID-19 samples originated in the United States, Italy and Spain. PBMCs, B-cell-depleted T cells, or T cells provided the cDNA or gDNA that made up the material.

Trimming left V 3 bases short and J 7 bases short, with 18 bases between. Germline CDR1 is SGHTA and CDR2 is FQGNSA. This CDR3 has 15 amino acids. As originally analysed: Amplification of reference gene primers provided the estimated nucleated cell counts. The repertoire was sequenced with immunoSEQ multiplex PCR; TCRdb's copy has only in-frame clones and lacks some. The V and J calls and clone size are taken from that table; D and trimming were inferred from the DNA. The table lists under 100,000 clones, around 88% of them singletons. Sequences were obtained from peripheral blood. J is TRBJ2-5 and V is TRBV7-2; the D gene is possibly TRBD1 (6 bases). This receptor was taken from a man aged 30 to 45 with acute or convalescent COVID-19. The CDR3 sequence is CASSFPGQRVGTQYF. For the CDR3, the DNA is TGTGCCAGCAGCTTTCCGGGACAACGGGTAGGGACCCAGTACTTC. Supplemented by reference TRBV7-2 and TRBJ2-5, the full variable domain reads GAGVSQSPSNKVTEKGKDVELRCDPISGHTALYWYRQSLGQGLEFLIYFQGNSAPDKSGLPSDRFSAERTGGSVSTLTIQRTQQEDSAVYLCASSFPGQRVGTQYFGPGTRLLVL.